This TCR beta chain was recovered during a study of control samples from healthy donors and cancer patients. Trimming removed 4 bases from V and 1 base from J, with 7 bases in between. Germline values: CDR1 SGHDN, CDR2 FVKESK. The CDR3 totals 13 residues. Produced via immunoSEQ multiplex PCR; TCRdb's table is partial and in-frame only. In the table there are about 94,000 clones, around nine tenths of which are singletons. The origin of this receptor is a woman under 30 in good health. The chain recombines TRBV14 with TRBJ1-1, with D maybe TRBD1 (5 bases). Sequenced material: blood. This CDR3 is CASSRQPNTEAFF. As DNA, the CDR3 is TGTGCCAGCAGCCGACAGCCGAACACTGAAGCTTTCTTT.